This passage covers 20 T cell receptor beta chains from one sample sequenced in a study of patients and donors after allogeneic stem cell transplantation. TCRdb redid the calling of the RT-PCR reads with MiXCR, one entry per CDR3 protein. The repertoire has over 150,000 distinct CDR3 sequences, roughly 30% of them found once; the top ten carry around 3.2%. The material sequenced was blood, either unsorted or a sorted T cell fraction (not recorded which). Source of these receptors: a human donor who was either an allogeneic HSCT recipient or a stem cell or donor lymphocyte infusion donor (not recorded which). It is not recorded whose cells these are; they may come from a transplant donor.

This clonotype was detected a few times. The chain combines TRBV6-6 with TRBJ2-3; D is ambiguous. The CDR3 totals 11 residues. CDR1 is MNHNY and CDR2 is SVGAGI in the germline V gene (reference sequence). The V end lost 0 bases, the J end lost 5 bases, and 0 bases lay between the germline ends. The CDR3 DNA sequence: TGTGCCAGCAGTTACTCAGATACGCAGTATTTT. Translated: CASSYSDTQYF.

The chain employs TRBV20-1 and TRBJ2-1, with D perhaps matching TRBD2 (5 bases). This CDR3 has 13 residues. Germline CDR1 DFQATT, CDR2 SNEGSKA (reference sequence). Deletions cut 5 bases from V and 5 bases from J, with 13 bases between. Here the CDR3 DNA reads TGCAGTGCTCCCCGAGGACTGGACAATGAGCAGTTCTTC. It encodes CSAPRGLDNEQFF.

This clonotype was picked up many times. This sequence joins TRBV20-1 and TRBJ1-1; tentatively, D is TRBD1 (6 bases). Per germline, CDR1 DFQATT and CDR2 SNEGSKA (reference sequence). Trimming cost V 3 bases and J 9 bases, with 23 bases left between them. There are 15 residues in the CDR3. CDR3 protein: CSARARTGGPGKAFF. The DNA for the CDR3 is TGCAGTGCTAGGGCACGCACCGGGGGCCCTGGGAAAGCTTTCTTT.

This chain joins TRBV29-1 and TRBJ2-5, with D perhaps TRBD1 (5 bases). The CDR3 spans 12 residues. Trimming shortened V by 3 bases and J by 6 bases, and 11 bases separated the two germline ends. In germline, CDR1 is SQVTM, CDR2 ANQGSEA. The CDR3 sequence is CSVDQGRKTQYF. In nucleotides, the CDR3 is TGCAGCGTTGATCAGGGCCGGAAGACCCAGTACTTC.

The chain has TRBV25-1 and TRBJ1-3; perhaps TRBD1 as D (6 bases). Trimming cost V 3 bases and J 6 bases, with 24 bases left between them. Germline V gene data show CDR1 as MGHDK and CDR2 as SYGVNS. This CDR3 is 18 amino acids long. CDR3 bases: TGTGCCAGCAGTGAGTTCTTCCAAACACAGGGTAATGAAAACACCATATATTTT. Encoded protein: CASSEFFQTQGNENTIYF.

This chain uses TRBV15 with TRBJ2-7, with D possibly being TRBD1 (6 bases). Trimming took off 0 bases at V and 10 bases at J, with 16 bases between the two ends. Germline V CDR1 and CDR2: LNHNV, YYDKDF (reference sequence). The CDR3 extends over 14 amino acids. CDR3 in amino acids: CATSRDPTGWEQYF. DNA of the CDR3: TGTGCCACCAGCAGAGATCCGACAGGATGGGAACAGTACTTC.

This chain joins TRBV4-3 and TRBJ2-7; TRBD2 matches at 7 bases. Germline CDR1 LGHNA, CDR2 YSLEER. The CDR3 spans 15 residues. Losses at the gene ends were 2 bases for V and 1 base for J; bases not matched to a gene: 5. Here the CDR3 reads CASSQLGGGSYEQYF. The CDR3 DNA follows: TGCGCCAGCAGCCAACTGGGGGGAGGGTCCTACGAGCAGTACTTC.

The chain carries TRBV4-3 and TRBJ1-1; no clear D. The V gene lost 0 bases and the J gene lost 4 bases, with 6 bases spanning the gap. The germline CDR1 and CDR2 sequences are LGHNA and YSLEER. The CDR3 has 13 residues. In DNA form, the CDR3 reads TGCGCCAGCAGCCAAGATCAGGCCACTGAAGCTTTCTTT. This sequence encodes CASSQDQATEAFF.

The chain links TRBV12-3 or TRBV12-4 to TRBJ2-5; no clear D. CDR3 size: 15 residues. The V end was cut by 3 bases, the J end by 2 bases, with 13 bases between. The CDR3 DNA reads TGTGCCAGCAGTTTTTTTCCAGCGACGCAAGAGACCCAGTACTTC. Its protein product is CASSFFPATQETQYF.

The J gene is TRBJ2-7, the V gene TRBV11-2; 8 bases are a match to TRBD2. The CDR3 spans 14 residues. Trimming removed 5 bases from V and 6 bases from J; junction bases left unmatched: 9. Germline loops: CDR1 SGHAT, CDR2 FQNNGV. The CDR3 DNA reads TGTGCCAGCAGCCCGTTCGTGGCGGGAGGCGAGCAGTACTTC. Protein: CASSPFVAGGEQYF.

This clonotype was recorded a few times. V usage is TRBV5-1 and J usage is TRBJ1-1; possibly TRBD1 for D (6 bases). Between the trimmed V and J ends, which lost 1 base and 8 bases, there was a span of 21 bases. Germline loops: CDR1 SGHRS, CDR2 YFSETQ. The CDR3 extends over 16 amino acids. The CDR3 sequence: CASSLFQGLFEKEAFF. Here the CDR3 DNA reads TGCGCCAGCAGCTTGTTTCAGGGGTTGTTCGAGAAGGAAGCTTTCTTT.

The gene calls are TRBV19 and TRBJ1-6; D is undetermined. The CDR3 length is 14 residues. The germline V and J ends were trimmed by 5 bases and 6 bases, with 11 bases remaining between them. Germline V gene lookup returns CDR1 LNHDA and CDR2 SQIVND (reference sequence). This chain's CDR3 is CASSPRTVNSPLHF. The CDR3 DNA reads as TGTGCCAGTAGTCCTCGGACGGTTAATTCACCCCTCCACTTT.

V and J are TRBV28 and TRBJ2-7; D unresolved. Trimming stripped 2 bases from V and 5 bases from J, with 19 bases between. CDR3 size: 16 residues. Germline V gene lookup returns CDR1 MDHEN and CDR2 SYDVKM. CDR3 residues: CASSLDLQPQTDEQYF. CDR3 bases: TGTGCCAGCAGTTTAGATCTGCAGCCGCAGACGGACGAGCAGTACTTC. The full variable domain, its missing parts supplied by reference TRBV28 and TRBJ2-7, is DVKVTQSSRYLVKRTGEKVFLECVQDMDHENMFWYRQDPGLGLRLIYFSYDVKMKEKGDIPEGYSVSREKKERFSLILESASTNQTSMYLCASSLDLQPQTDEQYFGPGTRLTVT.

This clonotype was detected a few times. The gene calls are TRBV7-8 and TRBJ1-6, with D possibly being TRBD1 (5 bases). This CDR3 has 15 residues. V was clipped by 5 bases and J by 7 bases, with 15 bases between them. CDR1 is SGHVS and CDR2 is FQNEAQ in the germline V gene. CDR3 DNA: TGTGCCAGCAGCCCGCCGGGGCAGACAAATTCACCCCTCCACTTT. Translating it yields CASSPPGQTNSPLHF.

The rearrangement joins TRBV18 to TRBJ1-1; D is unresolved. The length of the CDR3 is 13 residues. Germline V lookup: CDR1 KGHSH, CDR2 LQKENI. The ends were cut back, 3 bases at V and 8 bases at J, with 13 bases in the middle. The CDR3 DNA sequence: TGTGCCAGCTCACCCCAGGAACTTGTGGAAGCTTTCTTT. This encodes CASSPQELVEAFF.

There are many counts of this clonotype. The CDR3 DNA is TGTGCCAGCCCGGACCAGAGTAACTATGGCTACACCTTC. It translates to CASPDQSNYGYTF. V and J are TRBV27 and TRBJ1-2; D remains unclear. Germline assignment: CDR1 MNHEY and CDR2 SMNVEV (reference sequence). V gave up 8 bases and J gave up 1 base, with 11 bases separating them. The CDR3 length is 13 residues.

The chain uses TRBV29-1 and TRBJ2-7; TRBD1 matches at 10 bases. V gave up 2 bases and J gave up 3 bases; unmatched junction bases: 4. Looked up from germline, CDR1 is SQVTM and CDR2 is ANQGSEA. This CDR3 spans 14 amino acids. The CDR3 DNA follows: TGCAGCGTTGAACTGGACAGGGGGGGCTACGAGCAGTACTTC. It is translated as CSVELDRGGYEQYF.

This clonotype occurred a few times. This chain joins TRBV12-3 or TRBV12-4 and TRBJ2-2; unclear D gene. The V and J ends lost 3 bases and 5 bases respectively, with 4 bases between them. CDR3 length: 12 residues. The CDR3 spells CASSFPTGELFF. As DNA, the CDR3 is TGTGCCAGCAGTTTTCCAACCGGGGAGCTGTTTTTT.

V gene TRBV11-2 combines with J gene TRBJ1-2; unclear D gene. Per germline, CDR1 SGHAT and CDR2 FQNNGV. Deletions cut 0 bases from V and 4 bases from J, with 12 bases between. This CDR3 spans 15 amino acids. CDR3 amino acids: CASSLDWGLPYGYTF. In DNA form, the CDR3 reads TGTGCCAGCAGCTTAGATTGGGGTTTGCCCTATGGCTACACCTTC.

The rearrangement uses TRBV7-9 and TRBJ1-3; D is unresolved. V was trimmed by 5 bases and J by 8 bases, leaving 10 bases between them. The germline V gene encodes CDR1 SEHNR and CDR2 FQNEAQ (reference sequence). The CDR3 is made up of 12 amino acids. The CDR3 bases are TGTGCCAGCAGCCCCCTGGAATACACCATATATTTT. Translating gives CASSPLEYTIYF.